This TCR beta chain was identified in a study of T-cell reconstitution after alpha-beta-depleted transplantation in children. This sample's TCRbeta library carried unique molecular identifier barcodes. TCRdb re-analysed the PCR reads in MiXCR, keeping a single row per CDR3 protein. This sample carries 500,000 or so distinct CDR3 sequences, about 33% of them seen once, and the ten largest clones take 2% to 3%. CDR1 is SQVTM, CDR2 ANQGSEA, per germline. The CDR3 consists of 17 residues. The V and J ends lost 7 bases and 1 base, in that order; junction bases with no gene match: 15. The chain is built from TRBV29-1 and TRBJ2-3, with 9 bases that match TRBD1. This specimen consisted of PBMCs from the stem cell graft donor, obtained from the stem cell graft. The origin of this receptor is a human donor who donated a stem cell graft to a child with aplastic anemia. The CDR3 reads CSASKGPGQGGTDTQYF. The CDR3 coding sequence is TGCAGCGCCTCTAAGGGCCCGGGACAGGGTGGCACAGATACGCAGTATTTT.